This T cell receptor beta chain was captured in a study of T cell repertoires in cytomegalovirus infection. Study at large: The public TCR beta signatures pointed to both CMV infection and matching HLA type. Whole-study findings and limits: There were carriers of CMV plus the relevant HLA, and cumulative public TCR beta family frequency identified them. Clonotype analysis showed dominance of the ex vivo response by HLA-C-restricted CMV-specific TCR beta clonotypes.

TCRdb used MiXCR to reprocess the reads, holding one entry per CDR3 protein. Found here are roughly 200,000 distinct CDR3 sequences, 15% to 20% of them singletons; the top ten hold almost 25%. This clonotype was observed a few times. Its antigen is not identified. The receptor's source is a human donor in good health (CMV status not recorded). Some clones in this sample may be carry-over from other donors' samples. Specimen: CD8+ T cells from PBMCs.

The CDR3 coding sequence is TGTGCCAGCAGCAGGAACAGGGCAACTAATGAAAAACTGTTTTTT. This sequence encodes CASSRNRATNEKLFF. V usage is TRBV7-2 and J usage is TRBJ1-4; possibly TRBD1 for D (6 bases). Germline CDR1 and CDR2: SGHTA and FQGNSA. V gave up 5 bases and J gave up 0 bases, with 10 bases separating them. The CDR3 consists of 15 residues.